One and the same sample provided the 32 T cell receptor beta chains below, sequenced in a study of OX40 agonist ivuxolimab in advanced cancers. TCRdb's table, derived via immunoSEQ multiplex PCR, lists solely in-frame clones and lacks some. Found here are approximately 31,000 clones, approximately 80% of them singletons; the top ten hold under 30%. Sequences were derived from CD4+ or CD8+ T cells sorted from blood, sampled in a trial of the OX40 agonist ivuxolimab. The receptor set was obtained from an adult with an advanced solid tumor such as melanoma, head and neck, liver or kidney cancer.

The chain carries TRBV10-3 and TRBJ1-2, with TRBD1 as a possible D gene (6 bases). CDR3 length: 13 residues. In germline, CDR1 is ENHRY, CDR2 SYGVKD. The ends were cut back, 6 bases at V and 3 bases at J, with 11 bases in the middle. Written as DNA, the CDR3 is TGTGCCATCAGCGAAAAGGGGGACTATGGCTACACCTTC. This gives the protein CAISEKGDYGYTF.

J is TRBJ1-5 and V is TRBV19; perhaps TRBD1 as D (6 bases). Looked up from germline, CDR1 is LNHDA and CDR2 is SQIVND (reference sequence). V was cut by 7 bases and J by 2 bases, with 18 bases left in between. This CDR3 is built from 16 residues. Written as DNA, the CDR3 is TGTGCCAGTACCCCAGAGGGGGGGGGTGGCAATCAGCCCCAGCATTTT. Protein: CASTPEGGGGNQPQHF.

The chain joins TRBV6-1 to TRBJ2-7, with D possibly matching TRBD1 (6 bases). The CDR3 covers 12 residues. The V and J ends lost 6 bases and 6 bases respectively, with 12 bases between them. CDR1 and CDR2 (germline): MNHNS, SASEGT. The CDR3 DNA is TGTGCCAGCAGCAACAGGGACCGCGAGCAGTACTTC. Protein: CASSNRDREQYF.

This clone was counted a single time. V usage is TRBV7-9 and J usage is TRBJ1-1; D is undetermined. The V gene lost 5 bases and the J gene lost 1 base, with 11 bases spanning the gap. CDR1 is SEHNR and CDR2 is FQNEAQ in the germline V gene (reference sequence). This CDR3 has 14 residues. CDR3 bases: TGTGCCAGCAGCCCTCTGACGGAGAACACTGAAGCTTTCTTT. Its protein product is CASSPLTENTEAFF. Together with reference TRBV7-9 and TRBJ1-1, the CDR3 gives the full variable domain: DTGVSQNPRHKITKRGQNVTFRCDPISEHNRLYWYRQTLGQGPEFLTYFQNEAQLEKSRLLSDRFSAERPKGSFSTLEIQRTEQGDSAMYLCASSPLTENTEAFFGQGTRLTVV.

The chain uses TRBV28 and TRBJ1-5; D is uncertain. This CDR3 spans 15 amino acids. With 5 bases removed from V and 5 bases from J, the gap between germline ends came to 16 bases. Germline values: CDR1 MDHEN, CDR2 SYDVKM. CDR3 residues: CASSPESLWDQPQHF. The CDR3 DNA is TGTGCCAGCAGTCCCGAGAGCTTGTGGGATCAGCCCCAGCATTTT.

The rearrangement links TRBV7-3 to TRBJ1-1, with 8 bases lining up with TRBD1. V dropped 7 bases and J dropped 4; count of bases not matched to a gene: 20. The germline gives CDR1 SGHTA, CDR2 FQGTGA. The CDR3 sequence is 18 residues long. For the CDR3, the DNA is TGTGCCAGCACCTTTTTTAGGACAGGGAAGGAGGGGACCACTGAAGCTTTCTTT. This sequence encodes CASTFFRTGKEGTTEAFF.

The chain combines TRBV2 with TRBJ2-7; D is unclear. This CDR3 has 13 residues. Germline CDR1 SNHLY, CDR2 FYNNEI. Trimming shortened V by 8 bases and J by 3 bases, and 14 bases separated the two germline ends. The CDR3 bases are TGTGCCAGCTCCAAGGCGGAGAGCTACGAGCAGTACTTC. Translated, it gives CASSKAESYEQYF.

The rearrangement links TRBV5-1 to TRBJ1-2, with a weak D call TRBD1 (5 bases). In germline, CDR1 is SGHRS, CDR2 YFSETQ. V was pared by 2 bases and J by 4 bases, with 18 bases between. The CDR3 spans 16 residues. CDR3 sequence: CASSLRVGQSFYGYTF. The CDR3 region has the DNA TGCGCCAGCAGCTTAAGGGTGGGGCAGTCCTTCTATGGCTACACCTTC.

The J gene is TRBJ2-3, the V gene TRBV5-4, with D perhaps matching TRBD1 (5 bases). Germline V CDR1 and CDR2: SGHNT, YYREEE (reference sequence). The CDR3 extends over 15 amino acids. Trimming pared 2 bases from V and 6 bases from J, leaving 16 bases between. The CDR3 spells CASSFADKRVDTQYF. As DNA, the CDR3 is TGTGCCAGCAGCTTCGCGGACAAAAGGGTGGATACGCAGTATTTT. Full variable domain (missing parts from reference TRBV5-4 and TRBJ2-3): ETGVTQSPTHLIKTRGQQVTLRCSSQSGHNTVSWYQQALGQGPQFIFQYYREEENGRGNFPPRFSGLQFPNYSSELNVNALELDDSALYLCASSFADKRVDTQYFGPGTRLTVL.

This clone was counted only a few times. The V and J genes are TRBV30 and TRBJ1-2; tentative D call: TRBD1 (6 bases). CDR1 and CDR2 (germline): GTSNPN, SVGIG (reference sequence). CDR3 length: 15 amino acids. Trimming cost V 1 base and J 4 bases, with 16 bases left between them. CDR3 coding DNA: TGTGCCTGGAGTGCGCCAACGGACAGCTCCTATGGCTACACCTTC. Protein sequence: CAWSAPTDSSYGYTF.

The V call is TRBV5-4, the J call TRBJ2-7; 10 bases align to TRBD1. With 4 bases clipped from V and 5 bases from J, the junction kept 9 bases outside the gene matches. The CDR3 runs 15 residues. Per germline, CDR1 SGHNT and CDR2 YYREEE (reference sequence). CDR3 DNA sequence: TGTGCCAGCAGCCTTACGGGACAGGGGTCTCACGAGCAGTACTTC. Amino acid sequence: CASSLTGQGSHEQYF.

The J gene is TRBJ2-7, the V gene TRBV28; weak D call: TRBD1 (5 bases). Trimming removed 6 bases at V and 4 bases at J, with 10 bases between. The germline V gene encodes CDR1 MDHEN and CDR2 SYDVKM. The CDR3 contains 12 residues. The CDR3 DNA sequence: TGTGCCAGCAGGTCCCCAGGGTACGAGCAGTACTTC. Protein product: CASRSPGYEQYF.

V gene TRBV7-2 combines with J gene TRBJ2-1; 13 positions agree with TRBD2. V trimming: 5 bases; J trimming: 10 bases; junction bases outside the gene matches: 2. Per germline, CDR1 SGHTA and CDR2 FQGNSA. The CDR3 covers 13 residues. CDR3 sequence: CASSQGLAGEQFF. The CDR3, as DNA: TGTGCCAGCAGCCAGGGACTAGCGGGGGAGCAGTTCTTC.

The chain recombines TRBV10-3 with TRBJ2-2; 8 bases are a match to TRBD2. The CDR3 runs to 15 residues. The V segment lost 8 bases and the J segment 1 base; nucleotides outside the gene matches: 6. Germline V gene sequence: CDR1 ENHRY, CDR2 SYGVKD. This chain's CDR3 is CAIGGTRQNTGELFF. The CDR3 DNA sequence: TGTGCCATCGGGGGGACTAGACAGAACACCGGGGAGCTGTTTTTT.

In nucleotides, the CDR3 is TGCGCCAGCAGCTTGGCCGGGATGGAAACAGATACGCAGTATTTT. This encodes CASSLAGMETDTQYF. The chain links TRBV5-1 to TRBJ2-3, with D perhaps TRBD2 (5 bases). CDR3 length equals 15 residues. The ends were cut back, 0 bases at V and 3 bases at J, with 11 bases in the middle. From germline, CDR1 is SGHRS and CDR2 YFSETQ.

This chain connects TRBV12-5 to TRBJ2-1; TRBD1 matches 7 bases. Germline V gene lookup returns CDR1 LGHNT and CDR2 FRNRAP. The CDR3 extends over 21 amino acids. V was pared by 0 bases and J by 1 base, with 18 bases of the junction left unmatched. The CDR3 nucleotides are TGTGCTAGTGGTTTGGTCTCCGTGTTGTGGGACAGAGAAAGGTCCTACAATGAGCAGTTCTTC. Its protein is CASGLVSVLWDRERSYNEQFF.

CDR3 region: CASSYMVNYGYTF. The CDR3 DNA is TGTGCCAGCAGTTACATGGTTAACTATGGCTACACCTTC. This chain joins TRBV6-5 and TRBJ1-2; D gene unclear. The CDR3 spans 13 residues. The germline V and J ends were trimmed by 2 bases and 1 base, with 5 bases remaining between them. Germline V CDR1 and CDR2: MNHEY, SVGAGI.

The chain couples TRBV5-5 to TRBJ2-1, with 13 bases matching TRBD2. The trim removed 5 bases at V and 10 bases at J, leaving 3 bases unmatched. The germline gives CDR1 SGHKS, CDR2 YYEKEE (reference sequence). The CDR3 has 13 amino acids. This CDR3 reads CASSQGLAGEQFF. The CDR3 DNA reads TGTGCCAGCAGTCAGGGACTAGCGGGGGAGCAGTTCTTC.

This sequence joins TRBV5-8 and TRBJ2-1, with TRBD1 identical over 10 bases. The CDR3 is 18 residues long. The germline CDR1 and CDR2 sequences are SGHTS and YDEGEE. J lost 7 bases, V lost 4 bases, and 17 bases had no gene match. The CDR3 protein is CASSRPWAGTGESNEQFF. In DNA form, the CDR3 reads TGTGCCAGCAGCCGACCATGGGCCGGGACAGGGGAAAGTAATGAGCAGTTCTTC.

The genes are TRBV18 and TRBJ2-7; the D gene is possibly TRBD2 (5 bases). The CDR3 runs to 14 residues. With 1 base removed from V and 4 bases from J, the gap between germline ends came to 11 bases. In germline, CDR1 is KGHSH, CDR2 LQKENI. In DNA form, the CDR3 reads TGTGCCAGCTCACCACGGCGAGAGGGTTACGAGCAGTACTTC. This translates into CASSPRREGYEQYF.

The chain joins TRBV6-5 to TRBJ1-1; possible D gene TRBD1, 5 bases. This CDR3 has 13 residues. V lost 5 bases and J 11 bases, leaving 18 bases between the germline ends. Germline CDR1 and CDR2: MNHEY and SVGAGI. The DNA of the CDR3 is TGTGCCAGCAGTGGGGACCTTAGGGGTAGTGCTTTCTTT. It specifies CASSGDLRGSAFF.

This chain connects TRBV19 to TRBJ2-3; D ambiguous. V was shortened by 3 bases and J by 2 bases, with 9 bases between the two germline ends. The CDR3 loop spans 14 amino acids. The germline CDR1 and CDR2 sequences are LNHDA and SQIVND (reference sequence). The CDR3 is CASSIRASTDTQYF. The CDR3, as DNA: TGTGCCAGTAGTATTAGGGCTTCCACAGATACGCAGTATTTT.

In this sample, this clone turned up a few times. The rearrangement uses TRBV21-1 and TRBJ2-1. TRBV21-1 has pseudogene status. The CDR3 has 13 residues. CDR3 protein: CASSSQPYNEQFF. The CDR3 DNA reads TGTGCCAGCAGCAGTCAGCCCTACAATGAGCAGTTCTTC.

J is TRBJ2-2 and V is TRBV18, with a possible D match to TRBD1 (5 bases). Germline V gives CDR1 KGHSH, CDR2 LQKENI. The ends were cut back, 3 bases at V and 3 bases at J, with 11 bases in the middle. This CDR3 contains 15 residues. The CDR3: CASSPFSGHTGELFF. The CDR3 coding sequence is TGTGCCAGCTCACCTTTCTCAGGGCACACCGGGGAGCTGTTTTTT.

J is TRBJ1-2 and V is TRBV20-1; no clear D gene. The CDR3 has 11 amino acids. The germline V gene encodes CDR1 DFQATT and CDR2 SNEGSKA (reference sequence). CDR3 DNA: TGCAGCGAAGGACTTAACTATGGCTACACCTTC. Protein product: CSEGLNYGYTF.

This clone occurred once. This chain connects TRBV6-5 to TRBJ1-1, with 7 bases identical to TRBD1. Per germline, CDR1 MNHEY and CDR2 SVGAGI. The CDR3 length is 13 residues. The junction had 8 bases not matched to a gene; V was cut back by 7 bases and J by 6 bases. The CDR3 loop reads CASTKRGHSEAFF. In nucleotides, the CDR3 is TGTGCCAGCACCAAGAGGGGGCACTCTGAAGCTTTCTTT.

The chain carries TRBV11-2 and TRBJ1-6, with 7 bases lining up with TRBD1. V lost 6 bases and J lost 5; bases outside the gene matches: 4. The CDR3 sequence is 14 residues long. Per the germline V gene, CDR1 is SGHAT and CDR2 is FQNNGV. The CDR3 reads CASRMTGNNSPLHF. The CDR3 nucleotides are TGTGCCAGCAGGATGACAGGGAATAATTCACCCCTCCACTTT.

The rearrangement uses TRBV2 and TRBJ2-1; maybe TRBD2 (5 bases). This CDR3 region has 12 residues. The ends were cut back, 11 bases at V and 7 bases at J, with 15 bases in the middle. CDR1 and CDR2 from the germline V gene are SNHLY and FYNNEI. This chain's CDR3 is CAGLDMGNEQFF. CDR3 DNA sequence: TGTGCCGGACTTGATATGGGGAATGAGCAGTTCTTC.

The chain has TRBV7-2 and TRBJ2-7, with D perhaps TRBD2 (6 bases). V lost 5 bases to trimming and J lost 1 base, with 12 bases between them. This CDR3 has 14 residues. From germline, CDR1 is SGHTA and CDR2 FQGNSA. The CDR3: CASSLGRGSYEQYF. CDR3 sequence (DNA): TGTGCCAGCAGCCTAGGACGGGGGTCCTACGAGCAGTACTTC.

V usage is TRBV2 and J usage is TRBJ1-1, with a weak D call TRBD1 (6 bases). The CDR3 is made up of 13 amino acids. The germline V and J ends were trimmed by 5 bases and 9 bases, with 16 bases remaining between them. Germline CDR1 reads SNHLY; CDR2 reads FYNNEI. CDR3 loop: CASSLSDRDKAFF. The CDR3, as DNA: TGTGCCAGCAGTCTATCCGATCGGGACAAAGCTTTCTTT. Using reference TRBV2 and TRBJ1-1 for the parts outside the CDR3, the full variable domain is EPEVTQTPSHQVTQMGQEVILRCVPISNHLYFYWYRQILGQKVEFLVSFYNNEISEKSEIFDDQFSVERPDGSNFTLKIRSTKLEDSAMYFCASSLSDRDKAFFGQGTRLTVV.

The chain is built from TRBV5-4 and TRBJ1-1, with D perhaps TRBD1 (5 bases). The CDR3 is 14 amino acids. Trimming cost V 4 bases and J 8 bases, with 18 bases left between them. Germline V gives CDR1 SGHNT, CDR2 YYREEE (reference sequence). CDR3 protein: CASSRTGTRDEAFF. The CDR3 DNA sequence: TGTGCCAGCAGCCGGACCGGGACCCGAGACGAAGCTTTCTTT.

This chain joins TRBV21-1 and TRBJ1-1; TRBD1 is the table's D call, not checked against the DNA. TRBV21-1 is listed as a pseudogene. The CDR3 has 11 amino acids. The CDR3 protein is CASNKDSEAFF. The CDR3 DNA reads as TGTGCCAGCAACAAAGACAGTGAAGCTTTCTTT.